This T cell receptor (beta chain) is from a study of spatial heterogeneity in lung cancer. Looking at the study overall: Available follow-up PBMC samples, collected a median of roughly two years post-resection, were sequenced. Study findings and constraints: Ubiquitous expanded tumor TCRs were seen in blood more at resection than at follow-up.

The presence of a unique molecular identifier marked each TCR cDNA molecule. TCRdb re-derived calls from the 5' RACE reads in MiXCR, one entry per CDR3 protein. The top ten clones hold roughly a sixth of a sample with 40,000 or so distinct CDR3 sequences, 10% of them seen once. This sample's time point: blood at routine non-recurrence follow-up after resection. TCRs were sequenced from unsorted whole RNA of tumor, nontumor lung or PBMC. Comment on this clonotype: Its antigen is not identified.

V was cut by 4 bases and J by 5 bases, with 9 bases left in between. The CDR3 covers 14 residues. Per the germline V gene, CDR1 is MGHRA and CDR2 is YSYEKL. The source material was PBMCs, sampled at follow-up. The TCR sequence derives from a female donor with early-stage non-small cell lung cancer. V is TRBV4-1 and J is TRBJ2-6, with D uncertain. Written as DNA, the CDR3 is TGCGCCAGCAGCCTCATCGGCTGGGCCAACGTCCTGACTTTC. Residues: CASSLIGWANVLTF.